The entry below describes one TCR beta chain. Antigen specificity is unknown. This sample was included in a study of shared clonotypes between healthy human individuals. Study-level results: A handful of donors had 5% to 6.5% of their naive CD4 clonotypes in common.

Sequencing used immunoSEQ multiplex PCR; TCRdb keeps in-frame clones, though not all of them. The table records around 2,100,000 clones, less than 95% of them present only once. The CDR3 runs to 15 residues. V trimming: 2 bases; J trimming: 7 bases; junction bases outside the gene matches: 9. CDR1 SGHDT and CDR2 YYEEEE come from the germline V gene. CD45RO-negative cells were positively selected for CCR7, leaving out terminally differentiated effector memory CD45RA+ cells. Sequencing input: naive CD8+ T cells sorted from blood. The origin of this receptor is a man aged 18 to 30 in good health. This rearrangement joins TRBV5-6 to TRBJ2-1; 7 positions agree with TRBD1. The CDR3 here is CASSLQGHLINEQFF. The CDR3 coding sequence is TGTGCCAGCAGCTTACAGGGGCACCTAATAAATGAGCAGTTCTTC.